This paragraph reports one T cell receptor beta chain. The record originates from a study of blood T cell repertoires in COVID-19. Study-wide background: Acute and convalescent COVID-19 samples came from the United States, Italy and Spain. The cDNA or gDNA used as material had been derived from T cells, B-cell-depleted T cells, or PBMCs.

The CDR3 runs to 13 residues. Germline V lookup: CDR1 LNHDA, CDR2 SQIVND (reference sequence). The V gene lost 8 bases and the J gene lost 7 bases, with 18 bases spanning the gap. As handled by the study authors: Scientists estimated how many nucleated cells there were by amplifying reference gene primers. Method: immunoSEQ multiplex PCR; TCRdb's copy keeps in-frame clones and lacks some. V, J and clone size reflect that table, while D and trimming were determined from the DNA. Here the sample spans 80,000 to 95,000 clones, 80% to 90% being singletons. The sequence derives from a human donor in a cohort sampled during active COVID-19. The chain joins TRBV19 to TRBJ2-7, with D possibly matching TRBD2 (6 bases). Sequencing was done on a sample of peripheral blood. CDR3 loop: CASRGSPKKEQYF. The CDR3 nucleotides read TGTGCCAGTCGGGGGTCCCCGAAAAAGGAGCAGTACTTC.